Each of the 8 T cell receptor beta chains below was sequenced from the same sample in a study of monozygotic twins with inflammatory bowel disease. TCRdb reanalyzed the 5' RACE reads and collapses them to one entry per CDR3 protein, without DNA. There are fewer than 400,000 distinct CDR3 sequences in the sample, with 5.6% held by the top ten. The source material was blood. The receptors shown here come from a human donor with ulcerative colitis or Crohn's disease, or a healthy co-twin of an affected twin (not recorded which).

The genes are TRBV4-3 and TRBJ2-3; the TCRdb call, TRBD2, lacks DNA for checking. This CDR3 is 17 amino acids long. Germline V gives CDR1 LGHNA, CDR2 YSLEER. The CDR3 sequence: CASSQDVSGGFGDTQYF.

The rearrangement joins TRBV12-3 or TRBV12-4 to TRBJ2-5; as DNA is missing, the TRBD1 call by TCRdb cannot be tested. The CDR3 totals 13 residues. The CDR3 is CASSYQGAETQYF.

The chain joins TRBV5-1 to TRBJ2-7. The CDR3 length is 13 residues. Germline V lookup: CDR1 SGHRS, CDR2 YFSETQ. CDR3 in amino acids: CASSPSDTYEQYF.

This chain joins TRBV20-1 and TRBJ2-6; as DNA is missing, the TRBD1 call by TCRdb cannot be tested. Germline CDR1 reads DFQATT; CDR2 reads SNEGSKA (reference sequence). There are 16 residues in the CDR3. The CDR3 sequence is CSARQGPSSGANVLTF.

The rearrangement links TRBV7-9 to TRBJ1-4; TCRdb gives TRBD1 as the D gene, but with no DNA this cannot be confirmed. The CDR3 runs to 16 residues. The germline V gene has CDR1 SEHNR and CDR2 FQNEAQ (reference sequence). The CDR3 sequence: CASSSSGQGKGEKLFF.

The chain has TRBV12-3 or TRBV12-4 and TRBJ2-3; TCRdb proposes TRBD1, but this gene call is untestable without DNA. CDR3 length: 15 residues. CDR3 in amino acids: CASAPRVGYTDTQYF.

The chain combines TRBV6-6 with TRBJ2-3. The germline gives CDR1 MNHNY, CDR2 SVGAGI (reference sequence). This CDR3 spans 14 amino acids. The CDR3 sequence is CASSYSQTTDTQYF.

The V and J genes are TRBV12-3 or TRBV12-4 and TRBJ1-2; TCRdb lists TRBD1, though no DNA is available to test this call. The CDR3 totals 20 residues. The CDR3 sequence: CASSLPLKYSWGALDYGYTF.